These T cell receptor beta chains were read from a single sample in a study of CD8 T cells in ankylosing spondylitis. TCRdb analysed the 5' RACE reads with MiXCR anew, one entry per CDR3 protein. This sample yields about 800,000 distinct CDR3 sequences, of which over 9.5% are seen a single time; about 0.5% belongs to the top ten. Sequencing was performed on blood, either unsorted or a sorted T cell fraction (not recorded which). The receptors stem from a male donor with ankylosing spondylitis. The CDR3 runs from the conserved cysteine through the conserved F or W. The D gene is left open where the match is weak. Not all rows give a size; the values are once, few, many and, for expanded clones, a class.

>few|TRBV28|TRBD1|TRBJ1-5
TGTGCCAGCAGTCCGCCGACAGGGGCGGGGCAGCCCCAGCATTTT
CASSPPTGAGQPQHF
>.|TRBV24-1|TRBD1|TRBJ2-5
TGTGCCGTAAACAGGGGGCGCGGGGAGACCCAGTACTTC
CAVNRGRGETQYF
>.|TRBV20-1|.|TRBJ2-7
TGCAGTGCTAGGGCCCCCTTCGCAGCCGACTACGAGCAGTACTTC
CSARAPFAADYEQYF
>few|TRBV20-1|.|TRBJ2-5
TGCAGTGCCTTCCAGTTGACGGCGGCACGGGAGACCCAGTACTTC
CSAFQLTAARETQYF
>many|TRBV5-1|TRBD1|TRBJ2-4
TGCGCCAGCAGCCCGGGACAGTTGGTCATTCAGTACTTC
CASSPGQLVIQYF
>.|TRBV10-3|.|TRBJ1-4
TGTGCCACCGCAGACAGCACTAATGAAAAACTGTTTTTT
CATADSTNEKLFF
>few|TRBV7-2|TRBD1|TRBJ2-5
TGTGCCAGCAGCTTAGCTCGGACAGGGGGGAGAGAGACCCAGTACTTC
CASSLARTGGRETQYF
>.|TRBV5-1|.|TRBJ2-2
TGCGCCAGCAGCTTCGGCGCGGACACCGGGGAGCTGTTTTTT
CASSFGADTGELFF
>few|TRBV18|.|TRBJ1-6
TGTGCCAGCTCACCGCCCAGGGGTAGTAATTCACCCCTCCACTTT
CASSPPRGSNSPLHF
>.|TRBV18|TRBD1|TRBJ1-2
TGTGCCAGCTCAGTGGACAGGACCTCTAACTATGGCTACACCTTC
CASSVDRTSNYGYTF
>many|TRBV7-9|TRBD1|TRBJ2-7
TGTGCCAGCAGCTTAGCCCCCGGGACAGGGTACAGGTACGAGCAGTACTTC
CASSLAPGTGYRYEQYF
>few|TRBV6-2/TRBV6-3|TRBD2|TRBJ2-1
TGTGCCAGCAGTGGCCTTACTAGCGGGACCTACAATGAGCAGTTCTTC
CASSGLTSGTYNEQFF
>few|TRBV7-2|.|TRBJ1-5
TGTGCCAGCAGCTTAGTTCCCGTGTTCCGACATCATCCCCAGCATTTT
CASSLVPVFRHHPQHF
>many|TRBV20-1|.|TRBJ2-7
TGCAGTGCTAGAGAGCAGACCTACGAGCAGTACTTC
CSAREQTYEQYF
>.|TRBV7-7|.|TRBJ1-1
TGTGCTAGCAGCCTAAATGAGGGATCTGAAGCTTTCTTT
CASSLNEGSEAFF
>few|TRBV10-3|.|TRBJ2-7
TGTGCCATCAGTCCTAACACCATTACCTACGAGCAGTACTTC
CAISPNTITYEQYF
>many|TRBV11-1|TRBD2|TRBJ2-5
TGTGCCAGCAGCCTCCACCTAGGACTAGCGGGAGACCGGGAGACCCAGTACTTC
CASSLHLGLAGDRETQYF
>.|TRBV15|TRBD2|TRBJ2-4
TGTGCCACCAGCAGAGAGCTAGCGGGAGGCCCCTCCGAGTACTTC
CATSRELAGGPSEYF
>.|TRBV6-5|.|TRBJ2-7
TGTGCCAGCAGTTACTACCGTGGGGCTACCTACGAGCAGTACTTC
CASSYYRGATYEQYF
>.|TRBV6-5|.|TRBJ2-2
TGTGCCAGCAGTTACTCGATCCGTTCCGGGGAGCTGTTTTTT
CASSYSIRSGELFF
>few|TRBV10-3|TRBD1|TRBJ2-5
TGTGCCATCAGACAGGGGCGGGAGACCCAGTACTTC
CAIRQGRETQYF
>.|TRBV5-1|TRBD1|TRBJ2-7
TGCGCCAGCAGCAAGGGACAGGGGGAAGGCGAGCAGTACTTC
CASSKGQGEGEQYF
>few|TRBV10-3|TRBD1|TRBJ2-2
TGTGCCATCAGTCGCAAAGCCGGGACAGGGAACACCGGGGAGCTGTTTTTT
CAISRKAGTGNTGELFF
>many|TRBV20-1|.|TRBJ1-5
TGCAGTGCTAGAGATGGAGGGAGCAATCAGCCCCAGCATTTT
CSARDGGSNQPQHF
>.|TRBV10-3|.|TRBJ2-2
TGTGCCATCTCTGCAGGGCCAAACACCGGGGAGCTGTTTTTT
CAISAGPNTGELFF
>.|TRBV20-1|.|TRBJ2-3
TGCAGTGCTAGAGATCGGGGGACTAGCACAGATACGCAGTATTTT
CSARDRGTSTDTQYF
>.|TRBV20-1|TRBD2|TRBJ2-3
TGCAGTGCTCCCAGGACTAGCGGGACTGCAGATACGCAGTATTTT
CSAPRTSGTADTQYF
>.|TRBV30|.|TRBJ1-4
TGTGCCTGCCTCCTAACAGACGGGGTGTTGGTTGGGAAAAAACTGTTTTTT
CACLLTDGVLVGKKLFF
>many|TRBV5-1|.|TRBJ2-1
TGCGCCAGCAGCTACGGTTGGGGCAACTCCTACAATGAGCAGTTCTTC
CASSYGWGNSYNEQFF
>.|TRBV20-1|TRBD1|TRBJ2-7
TGCAGTGCTACACAGGGGGCGTTGGACGAGCAGTACTTC
CSATQGALDEQYF